This is a list of T cell receptor beta chains from one sample in a study of cytomegalovirus exposure and HLA in healthy donors. Generated by immunoSEQ multiplex PCR, the TCRdb table keeps only in-frame clones and is missing some. The sample carries over 100,000 clones, around 73% recorded once. Sample: PBMCs. Every receptor here comes from a man aged 40-55 years in good health and CMV-seronegative. CDR3s include the opening cysteine and the closing phenylalanine or tryptophan. The D gene is left open where the match is weak.

TGTGCCAGTAGTAGTCCTAGCAGGGGTGACAATCAGCCCCAGCATTTT,CASSSPSRGDNQPQHF,TRBV19,TRBJ1-5,-
TGTGCCAGCAGCCCCCGGCGGGTTTCCTCTGGAAACACCATATATTTT,CASSPRRVSSGNTIYF,TRBV9,TRBJ1-3,-
TGTGCCACCAGCAGATTAACCGGGACAGGGTCCTACGAGCAGTACTTC,CATSRLTGTGSYEQYF,TRBV15,TRBJ2-7,TRBD1
TGTGCCAGCAGCTCGCAGGGGGCCGGTGAAAAACTGTTTTTT,CASSSQGAGEKLFF,TRBV7-6,TRBJ1-4,TRBD1
TGTGCCAGCAGCCCACCGGGTAGCGGGGGTTGGGAGACCCAGTACTTC,CASSPPGSGGWETQYF,TRBV5-6,TRBJ2-5,TRBD2
TGTGCTATATATGGCTTCTATGGCTACACCTTC,CAIYGFYGYTF,TRBV6-4,TRBJ1-2,-
TGCGCCAGCTCGAGGGCCCCTAACACTGAAGCTTTCTTT,CASSRAPNTEAFF,TRBV5-1,TRBJ1-1,-
TGTGCCAGCAGCTTATCCGGCGGGGGGGCCACAGATACGCAGTATTTT,CASSLSGGGATDTQYF,TRBV7-3,TRBJ2-3,TRBD2
TGTGCCAGCAGCTTAACCGGGGGGAGGGTGAACACTGAAGCTTTCTTT,CASSLTGGRVNTEAFF,TRBV7-3,TRBJ1-1,-
TGCGCCAGCAGTCAATCGGTGGCGGACAGGGGGAGTCAGCCCCAGCATTTT,CASSQSVADRGSQPQHF,TRBV23-1,TRBJ1-5,TRBD1
TGCGCCAGCAGGAGGGAGGGTAGCACAGATACGCAGTATTTT,CASRREGSTDTQYF,TRBV5-1,TRBJ2-3,TRBD2
TGTGCCAGCAGTTTAAGACCCGCCGGGACAGGGAGAGTGAACACTGAAGCTTTCTTT,CASSLRPAGTGRVNTEAFF,TRBV27,TRBJ1-1,TRBD1
TGCGCCAGCAGCCCCGACAGGACCGATGAAAAACTGTTTTTT,CASSPDRTDEKLFF,TRBV4-3,TRBJ1-4,-
TGTGCCAGCAGTTCCGTTGCCCTCGGTGGCTACACCTTC,CASSSVALGGYTF,TRBV6-5,TRBJ1-2,-
TGTGCCAGCAGCTTAAGGACAATTAATTCACCCCTCCACTTT,CASSLRTINSPLHF,TRBV7-2,TRBJ1-6,-
TGTGCCAGCAGCTTGGTGGGCTTGGGGGGAGAGACCCAGTACTTC,CASSLVGLGGETQYF,TRBV5-6,TRBJ2-5,-
TGTGCCAGTACTCCCACTCAGGGAGGATACTATGGCTACACCTTC,CASTPTQGGYYGYTF,TRBV19,TRBJ1-2,-
TGTGCCACCAGCAGAGATCGGGGGGGTGTTGAGACCCAGTACTTC,CATSRDRGGVETQYF,TRBV15,TRBJ2-5,TRBD2
TGTGCCAGCAGCACCGCACAGAAACTGAACACTGAAGCTTTCTTT,CASSTAQKLNTEAFF,TRBV28,TRBJ1-1,-
TGTGCCAGCAGCAATAAGGCCACTTCCGGGACAGCTAATTCACCCCTCCACTTT,CASSNKATSGTANSPLHF,TRBV21-1,TRBJ1-6,-
TGTGCCAGCAGCTTAGACGTGGGCGGGGAGACCCAGTACTTC,CASSLDVGGETQYF,TRBV7-2,TRBJ2-5,-
TGTGCCAGCAGTTATAGGTCAGCGATCGATGGCTACACCTTC,CASSYRSAIDGYTF,TRBV6-6,TRBJ1-2,-
TGTGCCAGCAGCTTATATTCTGGACAGACCGTCTCCTACGAGCAGTACTTC,CASSLYSGQTVSYEQYF,TRBV7-2,TRBJ2-7,-
TGTGCCAGCAGTGACGGGAGGGGAAAACTGTTTTTT,CASSDGRGKLFF,TRBV6-4,TRBJ1-4,-
TGTGCCAGCTTCAGGGGGATTGGTAATGAAAAACTGTTTTTT,CASFRGIGNEKLFF,TRBV28,TRBJ1-4,TRBD1